Each of the 22 T cell receptor beta chains below was sequenced from the same sample in a study of shared clonotypes between healthy human individuals. The assay was immunoSEQ multiplex PCR, and TCRdb's table has in-frame clones only and misses some. The sample includes around 350,000 clones, less than 75% of them seen just once. Input material: memory CD4+ T cells sorted from blood. Subset described: CD45RA-negative fraction. The origin of the receptors is a man under 40 in good health.

A note on this clone: At one end, the junction sequence differs from germline, possibly due to a read error. The chain uses TRBV2 and TRBJ2-4; TRBD2 matches at 7 bases. The germline V gene encodes CDR1 SNHLY and CDR2 FYNNEI. CDR3 size: 16 residues. CDR3 in DNA: TGTGTCAGCAGTGAAATGGTAGCGGGCGTCAAAAACATTCAGTACTTC. This gives the protein CVSSEMVAGVKNIQYF.

The chain recombines TRBV29-1 with TRBJ2-2; the D is unclear. The CDR3 has 14 residues. Trimming pared 5 bases from V and 3 bases from J, leaving 13 bases between. The germline V gene encodes CDR1 SQVTM and CDR2 ANQGSEA. In nucleotides, the CDR3 is TGCAGCGTTTTGGGTCGATTGGACACCGGGGAGCTGTTTTTT. Amino acid sequence: CSVLGRLDTGELFF.

The chain uses TRBV5-4 and TRBJ1-1; 7 bases map to TRBD1. The CDR3 runs 14 residues. Germline lookup yields CDR1 SGHNT and CDR2 YYREEE (reference sequence). The junction had 2 bases not matched to a gene; V was cut back by 3 bases and J by 0 bases. The CDR3 bases are TGTGCCAGCAGCTGGGACAGCATGAACACTGAAGCTTTCTTT. Its protein product is CASSWDSMNTEAFF.

The chain recombines TRBV7-9 with TRBJ2-7; 7 bases agree with TRBD1. The CDR3 totals 16 residues. With 5 bases clipped from V and 6 bases from J, the junction kept 16 bases outside the gene matches. Germline V gene data show CDR1 as SEHNR and CDR2 as FQNEAQ (reference sequence). Here the CDR3 reads CASSRSGTDFAAEQYF. CDR3 bases: TGTGCCAGCAGCAGGTCCGGGACAGATTTTGCGGCCGAGCAGTACTTC. Together with reference TRBV7-9 and TRBJ2-7, the CDR3 gives the full variable domain: DTGVSQNPRHKITKRGQNVTFRCDPISEHNRLYWYRQTLGQGPEFLTYFQNEAQLEKSRLLSDRFSAERPKGSFSTLEIQRTEQGDSAMYLCASSRSGTDFAAEQYFGPGTRLTVT.

With regard to this clone: This sample includes further DNA sequences coding for the same CDR3. The CDR3 coding sequence is TGCAGTGCTAGAATAGGCGAGACCCAGTACTTC. Encoded protein: CSARIGETQYF. This chain uses TRBV20-1 with TRBJ2-5; D gene ambiguous. The CDR3 totals 11 residues. Trimming shortened V by 2 bases and J by 5 bases, and 6 bases separated the two germline ends. The germline gives CDR1 DFQATT, CDR2 SNEGSKA (reference sequence).

The chain is built from TRBV18 and TRBJ2-7, with 9 bases that match TRBD1. V lost 3 bases to trimming and J lost 2 bases; unmatched junction nucleotides: 5. Per germline, CDR1 KGHSH and CDR2 LQKENI. CDR3 length: 15 residues. The chain's CDR3 is CASSPGTGSPYEQYF. The CDR3, as DNA: TGTGCCAGCTCACCCGGGACAGGGTCCCCCTACGAGCAGTACTTC.

Written as DNA, the CDR3 is TGCGCCAGCAGCCAGGACAGGGGCCCACACTACGAGCAGTACTTC. It codes for CASSQDRGPHYEQYF. The chain has TRBV4-3 and TRBJ2-7; 9 nucleotides match TRBD1. Germline loops: CDR1 LGHNA, CDR2 YSLEER. This CDR3 comprises 15 residues. The V gene end was trimmed by 3 bases and the J gene end by 3 bases; junction bases not matched to a gene: 6.

The chain recombines TRBV6-5 with TRBJ1-1; D possibly corresponds to TRBD1 (6 bases). The CDR3 is 15 residues long. V was trimmed by 5 bases and J by 1 base, leaving 14 bases between them. CDR1 is MNHEY and CDR2 is SVGAGI in the germline V gene. DNA of the CDR3: TGTGCCAGCAGTAATCGGCACAGGGCGAACACTGAAGCTTTCTTT. This sequence encodes CASSNRHRANTEAFF.

In DNA form, the CDR3 reads TGTGCCAGCAGAAAGGGAGGGGACAGGGTTTTGGATGAGCAGTTCTTC. It codes for CASRKGGDRVLDEQFF. The chain recombines TRBV2 with TRBJ2-1; TRBD1 matches 9 bases. The CDR3 loop spans 16 amino acids. V lost 6 bases and J lost 8; bases outside the gene matches: 14. Germline loops: CDR1 SNHLY, CDR2 FYNNEI.

This rearrangement joins TRBV6-6 to TRBJ2-7, with unresolved D. V lost 0 bases and J 4 bases, leaving 7 bases between the germline ends. Looked up from germline, CDR1 is MNHNY and CDR2 is SVGAGI (reference sequence). The CDR3 is 13 amino acids. This CDR3 is CASSYSKGYEQYF. DNA of the CDR3: TGTGCCAGCAGTTACTCGAAGGGTTACGAGCAGTACTTC.

The chain carries TRBV7-3 and TRBJ1-2; TRBD1 matches at 7 bases. Per germline, CDR1 SGHTA and CDR2 FQGTGA. V lost 0 bases to trimming and J lost 2 bases; unmatched junction nucleotides: 9. The CDR3 runs 17 residues. CDR3 loop: CASSLTSYPQGNYGYTF. CDR3 bases: TGTGCCAGCAGCTTAACGTCTTATCCACAGGGGAACTATGGCTACACCTTC.

The chain combines TRBV5-6 with TRBJ2-2; 7 positions match TRBD1. V was clipped by 4 bases and J by 0 bases; unmatched bases: 3. This CDR3 comprises 15 residues. The germline V gene encodes CDR1 SGHDT and CDR2 YYEEEE. CDR3 residues: CASSPDRSNTGELFF. CDR3 nucleotide sequence: TGTGCCAGCAGCCCGGACAGGTCGAACACCGGGGAGCTGTTTTTT.

The table lists this clone with a count of one. V is TRBV19 and J is TRBJ2-3; tentatively, D is TRBD1 (5 bases). This CDR3 is 14 amino acids long. Germline V gene data show CDR1 as LNHDA and CDR2 as SQIVND (reference sequence). V lost 3 bases and J lost 2, with 9 bases in between. CDR3 bases: TGTGCCAGTAGTATTTGGGGCGCCACAGATACGCAGTATTTT. This sequence encodes CASSIWGATDTQYF. Complete variable domain (other parts from reference TRBV19 and TRBJ2-3): DGGITQSPKYLFRKEGQNVTLSCEQNLNHDAMYWYRQDPGQGLRLIYYSQIVNDFQKGDIAEGYSVSREKKESFPLTVTSAQKNPTAFYLCASSIWGATDTQYFGPGTRLTVL.

As regards this clone: A read error may explain this, as a much larger clone is one base away. The chain combines TRBV6-4 with TRBJ2-2, with D perhaps matching TRBD1 (5 bases). V dropped 2 bases and J dropped 4 bases, with 5 bases sitting between them. The CDR3 is 13 residues long. Germline CDR1 MRHNA, CDR2 SNTAGT. The CDR3 bases are TGTGCCAGCAGTGACAGGGGCACCGGGGAGCTGTTTTTT. The encoded protein is CASSDRGTGELFF.

About this clone: This likely came from a read error, as a far larger clone is one base away. The chain employs TRBV14 and TRBJ2-2; no clear D. The CDR3 consists of 13 residues. V lost 6 bases to trimming and J lost 4 bases, with 9 bases between them. CDR1 and CDR2 (germline): SGHDN, FVKESK. The CDR3 sequence is CASRPEGTGELFF. CDR3 in DNA: TGTGCCAGCAGGCCCGAAGGCACCGGGGAGCTGTTTTTT. Variable domain in full (rest from reference TRBV14 and TRBJ2-2): EAGVTQFPSHSVIEKGQTVTLRCDPISGHDNLYWYRRVMGKEIKFLLHFVKESKQDESGMPNNRFLAERTGGTYSTLKVQPAELEDSGVYFCASRPEGTGELFFGEGSRLTVL.

The V and J genes are TRBV7-2 and TRBJ2-1; 10 positions agree with TRBD2. From germline, CDR1 is SGHTA and CDR2 FQGNSA. The CDR3 has 16 residues. Trimming removed 4 bases from V and 2 bases from J; junction bases left unmatched: 5. The CDR3 nucleotides are TGTGCCAGCAGCTATGGACTAGCGGCTACCTACAATGAGCAGTTCTTC. It codes for CASSYGLAATYNEQFF.

CDR3 bases: TGTGCCAGCAGCTTAAACGGGAGGGAACACGAGCAGTACTTC. This encodes CASSLNGREHEQYF. The chain carries TRBV7-9 and TRBJ2-7, with TRBD2 identical over 8 bases. The CDR3 extends over 14 amino acids. J lost 5 bases, V lost 2 bases, and 5 bases had no gene match. In germline, CDR1 is SEHNR, CDR2 FQNEAQ (reference sequence).

With respect to this clone: Other DNA sequences in the sample encode the same CDR3. The chain recombines TRBV5-1 with TRBJ2-1; no definite D call. The CDR3 contains 15 residues. The germline V and J ends were trimmed by 0 bases and 0 bases, with 7 bases remaining between them. Germline assignment: CDR1 SGHRS and CDR2 YFSETQ. This CDR3 reads CASSLEAGSYNEQFF. DNA for the CDR3: TGCGCCAGCAGCTTGGAGGCCGGCTCCTACAATGAGCAGTTCTTC.

This clone was seen a single time. The V call is TRBV5-1, the J call TRBJ2-7, with TRBD1 matching over 7 bases. The CDR3 is made up of 14 amino acids. Trimming at V came to 2 bases and at J to 3 bases, leaving 5 bases not matched to a gene. CDR1 is SGHRS and CDR2 is YFSETQ in the germline V gene. Here the CDR3 DNA reads TGCGCCAGCAGCTTAACAGGGGAATTCTACGAGCAGTACTTC. This translates into CASSLTGEFYEQYF.

This clone was counted between two and nine times. This sequence joins TRBV10-3 and TRBJ2-7; 14 bases fit TRBD2. CDR3 size: 18 residues. J gave up 5 bases and V 4 bases, and 13 bases lay outside the gene matches. In germline, CDR1 is ENHRY, CDR2 SYGVKD. The DNA for the CDR3 is TGTGCCATCAGTGTCTCTTCCGGGACTAGCGGGAGTCGGGACGAGCAGTACTTC. This encodes CAISVSSGTSGSRDEQYF.

This clone was recorded only once. This chain uses TRBV6-1 with TRBJ2-7; TRBD2 might be the D (6 bases). V lost 6 bases to trimming and J lost 7 bases, with 13 bases between them. There are 12 residues in the CDR3. CDR1 MNHNS and CDR2 SASEGT come from the germline V gene. The CDR3 DNA is TGTGCCAGCAGCGTACTAGCCATGGAGCAGTACTTC. Translated, it gives CASSVLAMEQYF.

The chain joins TRBV5-4 to TRBJ1-2; no definite D call. Germline V gene sequence: CDR1 SGHNT, CDR2 YYREEE (reference sequence). The CDR3 is 15 residues long. The V and J ends lost 4 bases and 6 bases respectively, with 19 bases between them. CDR3 in DNA: TGTGCCAGCAGCCAATTCGACCGATGGGAGAATGGCTACACCTTC. Encoded protein: CASSQFDRWENGYTF. The whole variable domain, filled in from reference TRBV5-4 and TRBJ1-2, reads ETGVTQSPTHLIKTRGQQVTLRCSSQSGHNTVSWYQQALGQGPQFIFQYYREEENGRGNFPPRFSGLQFPNYSSELNVNALELDDSALYLCASSQFDRWENGYTFGSGTRLTVV.